The rows below give T cell receptor beta chains drawn from one sample of a study of T-cell reconstitution after alpha-beta-depleted transplantation in children. TCRdb reprocessed the PCR reads with MiXCR, giving one entry per CDR3 protein. The data contain 260,000 or so distinct CDR3 sequences, more than 10% of them singletons. Source: PBMCs from the stem cell graft donor, taken from the stem cell graft. These receptors all stem from a human donor who donated a stem cell graft to a child with acute lymphoblastic leukemia. The CDR3 runs from the conserved cysteine through the conserved F or W. The D gene is left open where the match is weak. Clone size is stated in some rows and not others, as once, few, many or a class when expanded.

many,-,18,TRBV11-2,TRBJ2-3,TGTGCCAGCAGCTTAGGGAGGGGGCCATTTGGGAGCACAGATACGCAGTATTTT,CASSLGRGPFGSTDTQYF
many,-,14,TRBV7-9,TRBJ2-1,TGTGCCAGCAGCTTGGGCGGGCCTCCTAATGAGCAGTTCTTC,CASSLGGPPNEQFF
few,-,14,TRBV5-1,TRBJ2-1,TGCGCCAGCAGCTTCGAGGCTGGGGGGAATGAGCAGTTCTTC,CASSFEAGGNEQFF
many,TRBD1,14,TRBV7-9,TRBJ1-1,TGTGCCAGCAGCGAGCGGACAGGGAACACTGAAGCTTTCTTT,CASSERTGNTEAFF
many,-,15,TRBV5-1,TRBJ2-1,TGCGCCAGCAAAAGTCTTCAGGGTTCCTACAATGAGCAGTTCTTC,CASKSLQGSYNEQFF
many,TRBD1,14,TRBV5-1,TRBJ2-5,TGCGCCAGCAGTCAGGGACAGGGCCAAGAGACCCAGTACTTC,CASSQGQGQETQYF
many,-,15,TRBV7-8,TRBJ2-5,TGTGCCAGCAGCTTAGCGAGGCAGATCTGGGAGACCCAGTACTTC,CASSLARQIWETQYF
-,-,11,TRBV29-1,TRBJ1-2,TGCAGCGTCCCTAACGGGAGAGGCTACACCTTC,CSVPNGRGYTF
many,-,14,TRBV12-3/TRBV12-4,TRBJ1-5,TGTGCCAGCAGTTTACGCCCAGGGTATCAGCCCCAGCATTTT,CASSLRPGYQPQHF
-,TRBD2,15,TRBV20-1,TRBJ2-1,TGCAGTGCTAATTTCGGGACTAGCGGATCCAATGAGCAGTTCTTC,CSANFGTSGSNEQFF
-,-,18,TRBV10-3,TRBJ1-5,TGTGCCATCAGTTTAAACCCGGCGGGCAGGGTTTACAATCAGCCCCAGCATTTT,CAISLNPAGRVYNQPQHF
many,-,15,TRBV4-3,TRBJ2-2,TGCGCCAGCAGCAGGTCATCATGGAACACCGGGGAGCTGTTTTTT,CASSRSSWNTGELFF
many,-,16,TRBV12-3/TRBV12-4,TRBJ1-1,TGTGCCAGCAGTTCGCGACCGGGCAAACTGGGCACTGAAGCTTTCTTT,CASSSRPGKLGTEAFF
many,TRBD1,17,TRBV2,TRBJ2-6,TGTGCCAGCAGTGGGGACAGGGGGCTTTCTGGGGCCAACGTCCTGACTTTC,CASSGDRGLSGANVLTF
-,TRBD1,16,TRBV4-3,TRBJ1-1,TGCGCCAGCAGCCAAGACGGGGGACAGGGGATCACTGAAGCTTTCTTT,CASSQDGGQGITEAFF
many,TRBD2,17,TRBV6-5,TRBJ2-3,TGTGCCAGCAGTTACACCGTTGGGAGGGCTGGAACAGATACGCAGTATTTT,CASSYTVGRAGTDTQYF
many,TRBD1,14,TRBV9,TRBJ1-1,TGTGCCAGCAGCGGGGACAGGTTGAACACTGAAGCTTTCTTT,CASSGDRLNTEAFF